This T cell receptor (beta chain) was retrieved from a study of identical twins. Trimming removed 0 bases from V and 5 bases from J, with 9 bases in between. CDR3 length: 14 residues. Germline CDR1 LGHNA, CDR2 YNFKEQ. The authors used template switching to add a universal primer site and gave cDNA unique molecular identifiers. TCRdb reprocessed the 5' RACE reads via MiXCR and lists one record per CDR3 protein. The sample shows about 480,000 distinct CDR3 sequences, 12% to 15% of them seen only once. Whole-study results and caveats: Out-of-frame alpha sequences common to twins exhibited a surplus of low generation probability. Insertions were fewer in abundant cord blood beta clonotypes, whereas memory repertoires showed none of this pattern. Weaker excess twin sharing was seen among beta out-of-frame sequences.

This clonotype was recorded a few times. The antigen is unknown. These same data were also listed under a study on yellow fever vaccine responses in identical twins.

The rearrangement uses TRBV4-2 and TRBJ2-3; D gene unclear. The sequence came from a woman aged 18-35 years in good health. Source material: CD4+ T cells sorted from blood. CDR3 region: CASSQDLLKDTQYF. CDR3 DNA sequence: TGTGCCAGCAGCCAAGATTTGTTAAAAGATACGCAGTATTTT.